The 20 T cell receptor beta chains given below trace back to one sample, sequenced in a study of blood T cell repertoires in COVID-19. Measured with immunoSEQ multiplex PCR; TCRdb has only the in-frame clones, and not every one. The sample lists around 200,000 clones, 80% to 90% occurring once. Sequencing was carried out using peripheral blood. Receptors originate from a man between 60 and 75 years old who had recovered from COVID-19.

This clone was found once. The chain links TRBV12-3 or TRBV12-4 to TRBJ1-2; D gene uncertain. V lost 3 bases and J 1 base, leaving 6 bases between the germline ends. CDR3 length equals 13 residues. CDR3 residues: CASSLGSNYGYTF. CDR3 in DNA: TGTGCCAGCAGTTTGGGCAGTAACTATGGCTACACCTTC.

The CDR3 nucleotides are TGTGCCAGCTCACCCCCCGGGACAACTGAAGCTTTCTTT. It yields the protein CASSPPGTTEAFF. The rearrangement links TRBV18 to TRBJ1-1, with D possibly matching TRBD1 (6 bases). The CDR3 extends over 13 amino acids. Between the trimmed V and J ends, which lost 3 bases and 5 bases, there was a span of 10 bases. The V gene's germline CDR1 is KGHSH and CDR2 LQKENI.

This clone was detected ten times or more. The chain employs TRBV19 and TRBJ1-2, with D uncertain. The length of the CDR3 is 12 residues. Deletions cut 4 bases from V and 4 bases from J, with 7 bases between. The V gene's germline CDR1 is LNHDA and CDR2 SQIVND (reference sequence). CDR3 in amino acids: CASSKQIYGYTF. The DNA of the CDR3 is TGTGCCAGTAGTAAACAGATCTATGGCTACACCTTC.

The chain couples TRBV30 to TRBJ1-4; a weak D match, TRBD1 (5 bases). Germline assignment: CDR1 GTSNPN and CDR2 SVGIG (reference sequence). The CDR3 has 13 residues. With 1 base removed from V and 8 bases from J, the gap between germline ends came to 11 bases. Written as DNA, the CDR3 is TGTGCCTGGAGTGGCGTGGGGGGGGAAAAACTGTTTTTT. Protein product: CAWSGVGGEKLFF.

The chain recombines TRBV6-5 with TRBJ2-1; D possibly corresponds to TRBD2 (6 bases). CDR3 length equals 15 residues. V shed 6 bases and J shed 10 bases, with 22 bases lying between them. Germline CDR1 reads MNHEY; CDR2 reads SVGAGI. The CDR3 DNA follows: TGTGCCAGCAGCCATTCCGGGACTCCATCCGGGGAGCAGTTCTTC. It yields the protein CASSHSGTPSGEQFF.

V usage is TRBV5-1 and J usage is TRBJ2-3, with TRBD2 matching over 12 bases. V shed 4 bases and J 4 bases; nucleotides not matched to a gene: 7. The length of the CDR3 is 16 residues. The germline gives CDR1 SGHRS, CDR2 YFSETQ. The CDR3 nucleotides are TGCGCCAGCAGCGCCCAGACTAGCGGGGGCTCAGATACGCAGTATTTT. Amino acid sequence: CASSAQTSGGSDTQYF. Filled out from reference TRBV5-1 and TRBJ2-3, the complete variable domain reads KAGVTQTPRYLIKTRGQQVTLSCSPISGHRSVSWYQQTPGQGLQFLFEYFSETQRNKGNFPGRFSGRQFSNSRSEMNVSTLELGDSALYLCASSAQTSGGSDTQYFGPGTRLTVL.

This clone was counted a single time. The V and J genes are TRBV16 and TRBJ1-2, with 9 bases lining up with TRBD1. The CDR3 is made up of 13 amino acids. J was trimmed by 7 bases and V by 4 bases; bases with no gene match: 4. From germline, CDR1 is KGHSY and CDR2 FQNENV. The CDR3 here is CASSRDRVAGYTF. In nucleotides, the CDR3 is TGTGCCAGCAGCCGGGACAGGGTGGCTGGCTACACCTTC. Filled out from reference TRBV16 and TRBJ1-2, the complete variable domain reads GEEVAQTPKHLVRGEGQKAKLYCAPIKGHSYVFWYQQVLKNEFKFLISFQNENVFDETGMPKERFSAKCLPNSPCSLEIQATKLEDSAVYFCASSRDRVAGYTFGSGTRLTVV.

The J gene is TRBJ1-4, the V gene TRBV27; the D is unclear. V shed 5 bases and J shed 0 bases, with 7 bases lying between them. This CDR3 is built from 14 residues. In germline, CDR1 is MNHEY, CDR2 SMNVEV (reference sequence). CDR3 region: CASSGLATNEKLFF. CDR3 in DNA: TGTGCCAGCAGTGGGCTCGCAACTAATGAAAAACTGTTTTTT.

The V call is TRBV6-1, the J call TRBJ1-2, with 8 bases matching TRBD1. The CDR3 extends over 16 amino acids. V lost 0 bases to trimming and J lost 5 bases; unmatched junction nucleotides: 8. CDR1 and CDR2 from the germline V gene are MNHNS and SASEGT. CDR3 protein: CASSEAFWTGKYGYTF. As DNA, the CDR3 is TGTGCCAGCAGTGAAGCCTTTTGGACAGGGAAGTATGGCTACACCTTC.

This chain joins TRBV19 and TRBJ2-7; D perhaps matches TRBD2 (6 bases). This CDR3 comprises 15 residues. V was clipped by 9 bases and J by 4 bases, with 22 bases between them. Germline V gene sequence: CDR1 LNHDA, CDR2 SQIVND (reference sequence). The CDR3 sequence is CASSYGGNSPYEQYF. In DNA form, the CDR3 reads TGTGCCAGCTCATACGGGGGTAATTCGCCTTACGAGCAGTACTTC.

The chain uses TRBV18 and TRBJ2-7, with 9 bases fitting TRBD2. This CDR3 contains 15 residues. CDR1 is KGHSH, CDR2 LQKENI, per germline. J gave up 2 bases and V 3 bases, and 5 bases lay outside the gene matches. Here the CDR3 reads CASSPLAGAAYEQYF. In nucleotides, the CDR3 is TGTGCCAGCTCACCTTTAGCGGGGGCCGCCTACGAGCAGTACTTC.

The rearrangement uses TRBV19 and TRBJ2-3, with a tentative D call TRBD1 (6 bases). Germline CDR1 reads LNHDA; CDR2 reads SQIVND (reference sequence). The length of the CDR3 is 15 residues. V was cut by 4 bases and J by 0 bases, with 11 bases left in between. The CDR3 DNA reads TGTGCCAGTAGTACACAGGGTCTGAGCACAGATACGCAGTATTTT. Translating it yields CASSTQGLSTDTQYF.

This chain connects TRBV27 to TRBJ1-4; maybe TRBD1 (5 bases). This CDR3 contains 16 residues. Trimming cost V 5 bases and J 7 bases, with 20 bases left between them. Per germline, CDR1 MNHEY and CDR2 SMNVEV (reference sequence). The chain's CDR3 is CASSIRRQLGGEKLFF. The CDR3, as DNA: TGTGCCAGCAGTATCCGTCGACAGTTAGGTGGTGAAAAACTGTTTTTT.

Written as DNA, the CDR3 is TGTGCCAGCAGGACAGGGTTGGGACAAGAGACCCAGTACTTC. Translated, it gives CASRTGLGQETQYF. The rearrangement joins TRBV6-5 to TRBJ2-5, with 7 bases that match TRBD1. The length of the CDR3 is 14 residues. Germline V CDR1 and CDR2: MNHEY, SVGAGI. The V and J ends lost 6 bases and 2 bases, in that order; junction bases with no gene match: 6.

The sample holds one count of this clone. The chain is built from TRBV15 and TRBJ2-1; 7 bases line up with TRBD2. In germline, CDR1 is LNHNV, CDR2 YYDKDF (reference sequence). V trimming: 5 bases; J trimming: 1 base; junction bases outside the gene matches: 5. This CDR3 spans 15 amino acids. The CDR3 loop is CATSRGVDSYNEQFF. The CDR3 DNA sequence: TGTGCCACCAGCCGGGGGGTCGATTCCTACAATGAGCAGTTCTTC.

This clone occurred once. Here the CDR3 reads CASSIPLMVEGTEAFF. CDR3 sequence (DNA): TGTGCCAGTAGTATACCTTTGATGGTTGAGGGCACTGAAGCTTTCTTT. The J gene is TRBJ1-1, the V gene TRBV19; no clear D. V was cut by 2 bases and J by 4 bases, with 17 bases left in between. CDR1 is LNHDA, CDR2 SQIVND, per germline (reference sequence). The CDR3 spans 16 residues.

The CDR3 loop reads CASSSNPNSNTGELFF. DNA for the CDR3: TGTGCCAGCAGTTCAAATCCCAATTCGAACACCGGGGAGCTGTTTTTT. This chain links TRBV5-4 with TRBJ2-2; D gene ambiguous. This CDR3 contains 16 residues. V was cut by 5 bases and J by 0 bases, with 14 bases left in between. Germline CDR1 and CDR2: SGHNT and YYREEE (reference sequence).

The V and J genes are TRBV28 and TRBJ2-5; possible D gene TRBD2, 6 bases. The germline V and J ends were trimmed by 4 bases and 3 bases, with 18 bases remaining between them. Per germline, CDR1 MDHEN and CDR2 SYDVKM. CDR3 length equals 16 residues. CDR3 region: CASSSSRTIREETQYF. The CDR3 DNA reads TGTGCCAGCAGTTCCTCCCGGACTATTCGGGAAGAGACCCAGTACTTC.

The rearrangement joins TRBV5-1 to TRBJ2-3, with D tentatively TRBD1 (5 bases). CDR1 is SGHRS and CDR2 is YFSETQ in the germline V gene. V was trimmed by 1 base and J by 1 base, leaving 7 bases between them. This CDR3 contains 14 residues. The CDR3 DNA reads TGCGCCAGCAGCTTGAAAGGGGGCACAGATACGCAGTATTTT. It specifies CASSLKGGTDTQYF.

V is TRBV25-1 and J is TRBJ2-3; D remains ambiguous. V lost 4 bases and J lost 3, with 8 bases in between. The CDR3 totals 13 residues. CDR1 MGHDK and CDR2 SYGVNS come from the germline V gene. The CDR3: CASSAQATDTQYF. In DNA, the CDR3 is TGTGCCAGCAGTGCCCAGGCGACAGATACGCAGTATTTT.